Detailed here is one T cell receptor beta chain. Sequenced by immunoSEQ multiplex PCR; TCRdb stores in-frame clones only, minus some. The sample includes approximately 82,000 clones, 89% of them seen just once. The data stem from a study of OX40 agonist ivuxolimab in advanced cancers. Germline lookup yields CDR1 MNHEY and CDR2 SMNVEV (reference sequence). The CDR3 length is 19 residues. With 5 bases removed from V and 4 bases from J, the gap between germline ends came to 30 bases. This sequence originates from an adult with an advanced solid tumor such as melanoma, head and neck, liver or kidney cancer. The chain couples TRBV27 to TRBJ2-7; maybe TRBD1 (8 bases). The source material was CD4+ or CD8+ T cells sorted from blood, sampled in a trial of the OX40 agonist ivuxolimab. CDR3 sequence: CASSRRGRDPGQAVYEQYF. In DNA, the CDR3 is TGTGCCAGCAGTCGGAGGGGGAGGGACCCGGGACAGGCGGTTTACGAGCAGTACTTC.